These 5 T cell receptor beta chains originate from one sample sequenced in a study of blood T cell repertoires in COVID-19. Measured with immunoSEQ multiplex PCR; TCRdb has only the in-frame clones, and not every one. Of 300,000 to 350,000 clones listed, roughly 87% are singletons. The sequenced sample was peripheral blood. These receptors came from a man aged 18 to 35 with active or convalescent COVID-19.

The chain carries TRBV6-1 and TRBJ2-1; TRBD2 aligns across 7 bases. V shed 3 bases, J shed 4 bases, and the junction held 6 bases outside the gene matches. The CDR3 consists of 15 residues. From germline, CDR1 is MNHNS and CDR2 SASEGT. The CDR3 sequence is CASSDAGADYNEQFF. Written as DNA, the CDR3 is TGTGCCAGCAGTGATGCGGGAGCAGATTACAATGAGCAGTTCTTC.

The genes are TRBV28 and TRBJ1-1; D may be TRBD1 (6 bases). V was cut by 3 bases and J by 1 base, with 9 bases left in between. The CDR3 covers 14 residues. Germline assignment: CDR1 MDHEN and CDR2 SYDVKM. CDR3 bases: TGTGCCAGCAGTTTGATAGGGGGGAACACTGAAGCTTTCTTT. Its protein product is CASSLIGGNTEAFF. The full variable domain, completed using reference TRBV28 and TRBJ1-1, is DVKVTQSSRYLVKRTGEKVFLECVQDMDHENMFWYRQDPGLGLRLIYFSYDVKMKEKGDIPEGYSVSREKKERFSLILESASTNQTSMYLCASSLIGGNTEAFFGQGTRLTVV.

This chain connects TRBV7-8 to TRBJ1-6, with D perhaps TRBD1 (6 bases). Germline V gene data show CDR1 as SGHVS and CDR2 as FQNEAQ. Trimming pared 1 base from V and 13 bases from J, leaving 20 bases between. This CDR3 contains 16 residues. CDR3 protein: CASSLVPGQYLIPLHF. The CDR3 DNA is TGTGCCAGCAGCTTAGTCCCTGGACAGTACTTGATCCCCCTCCACTTT.

The CDR3 region is CATSRGLGQGYGYTF. As DNA, the CDR3 is TGTGCCACCAGCAGAGGTTTGGGACAGGGCTATGGCTACACCTTC. The V gene is TRBV15, the J gene TRBJ1-2, with 9 bases matching TRBD1. There are 15 residues in the CDR3. Germline lookup yields CDR1 LNHNV and CDR2 YYDKDF (reference sequence). V shed 1 base, J shed 4 bases, and the junction held 4 bases outside the gene matches.

The chain's CDR3 is CASRTIRDVSRGEQFF. The CDR3 nucleotides are TGTGCCAGCAGGACCATCAGGGATGTGAGTCGAGGTGAGCAGTTCTTC. This chain links TRBV28 with TRBJ2-1, with a possible D match to TRBD1 (5 bases). V was trimmed by 6 bases and J by 9 bases, leaving 24 bases between them. Germline CDR1 and CDR2: MDHEN and SYDVKM. The CDR3 totals 16 residues. The variable domain in full, completed from reference TRBV28 and TRBJ2-1, reads DVKVTQSSRYLVKRTGEKVFLECVQDMDHENMFWYRQDPGLGLRLIYFSYDVKMKEKGDIPEGYSVSREKKERFSLILESASTNQTSMYLCASRTIRDVSRGEQFFGPGTRLTVL.